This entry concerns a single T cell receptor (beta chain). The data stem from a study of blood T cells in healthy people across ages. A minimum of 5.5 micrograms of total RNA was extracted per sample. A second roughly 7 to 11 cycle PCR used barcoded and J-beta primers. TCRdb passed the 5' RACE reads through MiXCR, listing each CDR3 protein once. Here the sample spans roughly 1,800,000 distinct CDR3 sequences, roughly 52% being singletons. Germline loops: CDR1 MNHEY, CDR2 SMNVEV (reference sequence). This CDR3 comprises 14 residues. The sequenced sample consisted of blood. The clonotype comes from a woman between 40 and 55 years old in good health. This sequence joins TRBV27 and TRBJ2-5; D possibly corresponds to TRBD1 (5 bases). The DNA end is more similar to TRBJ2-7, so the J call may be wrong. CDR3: CASSRQSVNYEQYF. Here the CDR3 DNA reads TGTGCCAGCAGTCGACAGTCAGTGAACTACGAGCAGTACTTC.